A selection of T cell receptor beta chains follows, all from one sample in a study of blood T cell repertoires in COVID-19. Libraries were prepared by immunoSEQ multiplex PCR; TCRdb keeps only in-frame clonotypes and omits some of them. Of 55,000 to 65,000 clones listed, roughly 90% are singletons. The sequencing input was peripheral blood. The receptors were sampled from a woman in her fifties or sixties with active COVID-19. The CDR3 runs from the conserved cysteine through the conserved F or W. A D gene is named only where the DNA matches it firmly. Clone size, where shown, is once, few, many, or a class for clones that have expanded.

j_call: TRBJ1-1; clone_size: .; v_call: TRBV25-1; d_call: TRBD1; cdr3_aa: CATGQGNTEAFF; cdr3_nt: TGTGCCACTGGACAGGGGAACACTGAAGCTTTCTTT
j_call: TRBJ2-6; clone_size: .; v_call: TRBV4-3; d_call: .; cdr3_aa: CASSQDAGPSGANVLTF; cdr3_nt: TGCGCCAGCAGCCAAGATGCAGGGCCCTCTGGGGCCAACGTCCTGACTTTC
j_call: TRBJ2-7; clone_size: .; v_call: TRBV19; d_call: .; cdr3_aa: CASRRFLTAPYYEQYF; cdr3_nt: TGTGCCAGTAGAAGATTCCTGACAGCGCCTTACTACGAGCAGTACTTC
j_call: TRBJ2-5; clone_size: .; v_call: TRBV5-4; d_call: .; cdr3_aa: CASSRTVFEETQYF; cdr3_nt: TGTGCCAGCAGCAGGACAGTGTTCGAAGAGACCCAGTACTTC
j_call: TRBJ2-6; clone_size: .; v_call: TRBV6-2/TRBV6-3; d_call: .; cdr3_aa: CASSYSSGVSSGANVLTF; cdr3_nt: TGTGCCAGCAGTTACTCATCGGGGGTGAGCTCTGGGGCCAACGTCCTGACTTTC
j_call: TRBJ2-1; clone_size: .; v_call: TRBV7-2; d_call: TRBD1; cdr3_aa: CASSRTGTGVDNEQFF; cdr3_nt: TGTGCCAGCAGTCGGACCGGGACAGGGGTCGACAATGAGCAGTTCTTC
j_call: TRBJ2-7; clone_size: .; v_call: TRBV2; d_call: .; cdr3_aa: CASSVRGKYEQYF; cdr3_nt: TGTGCCAGCAGTGTAAGAGGGAAATACGAGCAGTACTTC
j_call: TRBJ2-3; clone_size: .; v_call: TRBV7-8; d_call: TRBD1; cdr3_aa: CASSLTLGQGTDTQYF; cdr3_nt: TGTGCCAGCAGCTTAACATTGGGACAGGGTACAGATACGCAGTATTTT
j_call: TRBJ1-1; clone_size: .; v_call: TRBV18; d_call: TRBD1; cdr3_aa: CASSPLGRLVGTGNTEAFF; cdr3_nt: TGTGCCAGCTCACCTCTAGGCCGCTTGGTCGGGACAGGGAACACTGAAGCTTTCTTT
j_call: TRBJ1-4; clone_size: once; v_call: TRBV2; d_call: TRBD1; cdr3_aa: CASSVFPQGGEKLFF; cdr3_nt: TGTGCCAGCAGTGTCTTCCCCCAGGGGGGTGAAAAACTGTTTTTT
j_call: TRBJ2-3; clone_size: .; v_call: TRBV5-1; d_call: .; cdr3_aa: CASSLESYTDTQYF; cdr3_nt: TGCGCCAGCAGCTTGGAATCCTACACAGATACGCAGTATTTT
j_call: TRBJ2-1; clone_size: .; v_call: TRBV9; d_call: .; cdr3_aa: CASSFGGSYNEQFF; cdr3_nt: TGTGCCAGCAGTTTCGGGGGCTCCTACAATGAGCAGTTCTTC
j_call: TRBJ1-2; clone_size: .; v_call: TRBV3-1/TRBV3-2; d_call: .; cdr3_aa: CASSPSTGTLGYTF; cdr3_nt: TGTGCCAGCAGCCCCAGTACAGGGACGCTTGGCTACACCTTC
j_call: TRBJ1-3; clone_size: .; v_call: TRBV5-1; d_call: .; cdr3_aa: CASSLGSPTGNTIYF; cdr3_nt: TGCGCCAGCAGCCTCGGGTCCCCAACTGGAAACACCATATATTTT
j_call: TRBJ1-1; clone_size: .; v_call: TRBV18; d_call: .; cdr3_aa: CASSSSGGTEAFF; cdr3_nt: TGTGCCAGCTCATCCTCGGGGGGGACTGAAGCTTTCTTT